The 28 T cell receptor beta chains presented below share a single source sample, sequenced in a study of blood T cell repertoires in COVID-19. Only in-frame clones appear in the TCRdb table, and some are missing; sequencing was by immunoSEQ multiplex PCR. This table holds 180,000 or so clones, roughly 79% found once. The sequencing input was peripheral blood. The source of these receptors is a middle-aged woman with COVID-19, enrolled during active disease.

The rearrangement uses TRBV24-1 and TRBJ2-5; 7 positions agree with TRBD1. V shed 9 bases, J shed 5 bases, and the junction held 8 bases outside the gene matches. This CDR3 contains 13 residues. Germline CDR1 KGHDR, CDR2 SFDVKD. The chain's CDR3 is CATRQGGAETQYF. The CDR3 DNA sequence: TGTGCCACCCGTCAAGGGGGCGCGGAGACCCAGTACTTC.

The chain joins TRBV5-1 to TRBJ2-1; 8 bases match TRBD2. V shed 4 bases, J shed 6 bases, and the junction held 9 bases outside the gene matches. CDR3 length: 15 residues. Germline values: CDR1 SGHRS, CDR2 YFSETQ. CDR3 nucleotide sequence: TGCGCCAGCAGCGTCTCCGGGACTAGGAGCAATGAGCAGTTCTTC. As protein: CASSVSGTRSNEQFF.

The chain recombines TRBV2 with TRBJ2-7, with D possibly matching TRBD1 (6 bases). The CDR3 extends over 18 amino acids. The germline V and J ends were trimmed by 0 bases and 6 bases, with 24 bases remaining between them. The germline CDR1 and CDR2 sequences are SNHLY and FYNNEI. DNA of the CDR3: TGTGCCAGCAGTGAAGCGCGGTTCTGGGGGCCCTCCACTGGCGAGCAGTACTTC. This codes for CASSEARFWGPSTGEQYF. Full variable domain (missing parts from reference TRBV2 and TRBJ2-7): EPEVTQTPSHQVTQMGQEVILRCVPISNHLYFYWYRQILGQKVEFLVSFYNNEISEKSEIFDDQFSVERPDGSNFTLKIRSTKLEDSAMYFCASSEARFWGPSTGEQYFGPGTRLTVT.

The V gene is TRBV11-3, the J gene TRBJ2-7, with 8 bases fitting TRBD2. Germline V CDR1 and CDR2: SGHNT, YENEEA. With V trimmed by 4 bases and J by 6 bases, 8 bases remained unmatched. The CDR3 consists of 14 residues. The DNA for the CDR3 is TGTGCCAGCAGCTCTGGCGGGAGGCGTGGCGAGCAGTACTTC. Protein: CASSSGGRRGEQYF.

The chain links TRBV5-4 to TRBJ2-3, with 7 bases lining up with TRBD1. This CDR3 contains 15 residues. Looked up from germline, CDR1 is SGHNT and CDR2 is YYREEE (reference sequence). With 4 bases clipped from V and 7 bases from J, the junction kept 12 bases outside the gene matches. CDR3 sequence: CASSQAGTAAHTQYF. Here the CDR3 DNA reads TGTGCCAGCAGCCAGGCCGGGACAGCAGCCCATACGCAGTATTTT.

The chain couples TRBV27 to TRBJ2-6; TRBD1 might be the D (6 bases). With 5 bases removed from V and 1 base from J, the gap between germline ends came to 12 bases. The CDR3 loop spans 16 amino acids. CDR1 MNHEY and CDR2 SMNVEV come from the germline V gene (reference sequence). The CDR3 nucleotides read TGTGCCAGCAGTCCAAACAGGGTTTCTGGGGCCAACGTCCTGACTTTC. Amino acid sequence: CASSPNRVSGANVLTF.

The CDR3 sequence is CASSLTGSQPQHF. The CDR3 DNA reads TGTGCCAGCAGCCTGACAGGGTCTCAGCCCCAGCATTTT. V is TRBV9 and J is TRBJ1-5; 7 nucleotides line up with TRBD1. CDR1 is SGDLS, CDR2 YYNGEE, per germline. With V trimmed by 4 bases and J by 6 bases, 4 bases remained unmatched. The CDR3 has 13 amino acids.

The J gene is TRBJ1-2, the V gene TRBV6-1, with 9 bases that match TRBD1. With V trimmed by 4 bases and J by 8 bases, 11 bases remained unmatched. This CDR3 has 15 amino acids. Germline-derived CDR1 and CDR2 are MNHNS and SASEGT. This CDR3 reads CASSARDRDPSGYTF. The CDR3 DNA is TGTGCCAGCAGTGCCAGGGACAGGGATCCCTCCGGCTACACCTTC.

The V and J genes are TRBV9 and TRBJ2-6; D not certain. The V gene's germline CDR1 is SGDLS and CDR2 YYNGEE. Deletions cut 6 bases from V and 0 bases from J, with 10 bases between. CDR3 size: 15 residues. The CDR3 spells CASTGTSSGANVLTF. The DNA of the CDR3 is TGTGCCAGCACAGGTACCTCCTCTGGGGCCAACGTCCTGACTTTC. Together with reference TRBV9 and TRBJ2-6, the CDR3 gives the full variable domain: DSGVTQTPKHLITATGQRVTLRCSPRSGDLSVYWYQQSLDQGLQFLIQYYNGEERAKGNILERFSAQQFPDLHSELNLSSLELGDSALYFCASTGTSSGANVLTFGAGSRLTVL.

The chain uses TRBV19 and TRBJ2-7; a weak D match, TRBD1 (6 bases). V was cut by 7 bases and J by 4 bases, with 8 bases left in between. Germline CDR1 reads LNHDA; CDR2 reads SQIVND (reference sequence). The CDR3 is 11 residues long. The CDR3 DNA reads TGTGCCAGTATGGGGGCTTACGAGCAGTACTTC. Translation gives CASMGAYEQYF.

This clone was seen just once. The chain couples TRBV24-1 to TRBJ2-6, with TRBD1 matching over 7 bases. The ends lost 4 bases at V and 4 bases at J; junction bases unmatched: 6. From germline, CDR1 is KGHDR and CDR2 SFDVKD. The CDR3 covers 16 residues. The CDR3 here is CATSDTTGVGANVLTF. CDR3 DNA: TGTGCCACCAGTGACACAACAGGGGTCGGGGCCAACGTCCTGACTTTC.

The V and J genes are TRBV30 and TRBJ2-1, with a possible D match to TRBD2 (6 bases). The CDR3 consists of 16 residues. V shed 5 bases and J shed 5 bases, with 22 bases lying between them. CDR1 is GTSNPN, CDR2 SVGIG, per germline (reference sequence). This CDR3 is CAWATAGRTNHNEQFF. The CDR3 coding sequence is TGTGCCTGGGCCACGGCGGGGCGGACCAACCACAATGAGCAGTTCTTC.

The chain employs TRBV9 and TRBJ1-1; no clear D gene. This CDR3 has 13 amino acids. V was pared by 0 bases and J by 1 base, with 4 bases between. The germline V gene encodes CDR1 SGDLS and CDR2 YYNGEE. The CDR3: CASSVAQNTEAFF. DNA of the CDR3: TGTGCCAGCAGCGTAGCCCAGAACACTGAAGCTTTCTTT.

The chain is built from TRBV4-2 and TRBJ1-5; TRBD1 aligns across 8 bases. The V gene's germline CDR1 is LGHNA and CDR2 YNFKEQ. The CDR3 extends over 17 amino acids. V gave up 2 bases and J gave up 7 bases; unmatched junction bases: 13. As DNA, the CDR3 is TGTGCCAGCAGCCAACAGAGGGCGACAGGGGTCAGGCAGCCCCAGCATTTT. The encoded protein is CASSQQRATGVRQPQHF.

This clone was observed once. The chain links TRBV6-5 to TRBJ1-1; TRBD1 might be the D (6 bases). The V and J ends lost 2 bases and 1 base respectively, with 8 bases between them. CDR1 is MNHEY and CDR2 is SVGAGI in the germline V gene. This CDR3 is 14 amino acids long. CDR3 region: CASSYQGWNTEAFF. In DNA form, the CDR3 reads TGTGCCAGCAGTTACCAGGGGTGGAACACTGAAGCTTTCTTT.

The gene calls are TRBV2 and TRBJ2-2; 8 nucleotides match TRBD2. J was trimmed by 6 bases and V by 6 bases; bases with no gene match: 9. This CDR3 is 15 amino acids long. The germline V gene encodes CDR1 SNHLY and CDR2 FYNNEI. CDR3 sequence: CASRRWTSSSGELFF. The CDR3 coding sequence is TGTGCCAGCAGACGATGGACTAGCTCGTCCGGGGAGCTGTTTTTT.

The CDR3 DNA sequence: TGTGCCAGCAGTCCACAGGGGCCAGCCTACGAGCAGTACTTC. It translates to CASSPQGPAYEQYF. The V and J genes are TRBV6-2 or TRBV6-3 and TRBJ2-7, with 7 bases aligning to TRBD1. The CDR3 covers 14 residues. Germline CDR1 is MNHEY and CDR2 is SVGEGT. J lost 2 bases, V lost 5 bases, and 6 bases had no gene match.

V and J are TRBV4-1 and TRBJ1-2; D uncertain. CDR3 length: 13 amino acids. Germline assignment: CDR1 MGHRA and CDR2 YSYEKL. Between the trimmed V and J ends, which lost 1 base and 5 bases, there was a span of 8 bases. CDR3 coding DNA: TGCGCCAGCAGCCAAGGGCTGGAGTATGGCTACACCTTC. Amino acid sequence: CASSQGLEYGYTF.

The chain joins TRBV5-1 to TRBJ2-3; the match to TRBD2 covers 12 bases. The CDR3 runs 18 residues. Germline loops: CDR1 SGHRS, CDR2 YFSETQ. The V and J ends lost 2 bases and 3 bases, in that order; junction bases with no gene match: 10. The DNA for the CDR3 is TGCGCCAGCAGCTTAGGGCTAGCGGGAGGGCCCGGGACAGATACGCAGTATTTT. This gives the protein CASSLGLAGGPGTDTQYF.

CDR3 coding DNA: TGTGCCAGCAGCGAGCGGAGCAGGGCGGACAGGCGTCCAGAGACCCAGTACTTC. Encoded protein: CASSERSRADRRPETQYF. The chain couples TRBV9 to TRBJ2-5; 7 nucleotides align to TRBD1. The CDR3 has 18 residues. Trimming cost V 3 bases and J 4 bases; bases outside gene matches: 18. Germline V gives CDR1 SGDLS, CDR2 YYNGEE.

This clone showed up just once. V gene TRBV4-1 combines with J gene TRBJ1-2; 7 bases line up with TRBD1. CDR3 length: 18 residues. The germline V gene encodes CDR1 MGHRA and CDR2 YSYEKL. The junction had 15 bases not matched to a gene; V was cut back by 0 bases and J by 5 bases. CDR3 nucleotide sequence: TGCGCCAGCAGCCAAGAAGACACAGGGGTCGCGTCTGTTTATGGCTACACCTTC. It encodes CASSQEDTGVASVYGYTF.

The rearrangement joins TRBV30 to TRBJ2-7, with 9 nucleotides matching TRBD1. CDR1 and CDR2 (germline): GTSNPN, SVGIG (reference sequence). The CDR3 has 14 residues. The V gene end was trimmed by 3 bases and the J gene end by 4 bases; junction bases not matched to a gene: 7. The CDR3 loop is CAWSTGTGLYEQYF. The CDR3 nucleotides read TGTGCCTGGAGCACCGGGACAGGGTTATACGAGCAGTACTTC.

The genes are TRBV14 and TRBJ1-2; no clear D. CDR1 and CDR2 (germline): SGHDN, FVKESK. Trimming shortened V by 4 bases and J by 2 bases, and 8 bases separated the two germline ends. This CDR3 region has 13 residues. The CDR3 loop is CASSPSLNYGYTF. As DNA, the CDR3 is TGTGCCAGCAGCCCCAGTTTAAACTATGGCTACACCTTC.

The rearrangement links TRBV5-1 to TRBJ1-3, with D possibly being TRBD1 (5 bases). From germline, CDR1 is SGHRS and CDR2 YFSETQ. V lost 3 bases, J lost 6 bases, and 16 bases lay in between. The CDR3 runs 15 residues. The CDR3 loop reads CASSSSTGVENTIYF. The CDR3 nucleotides are TGCGCCAGCAGCTCCAGTACGGGGGTCGAAAACACCATATATTTT.

The J gene is TRBJ1-1, the V gene TRBV11-2; no firm D call. This CDR3 is built from 13 residues. Deletions cut 7 bases from V and 1 base from J, with 10 bases between. The germline gives CDR1 SGHAT, CDR2 FQNNGV. The CDR3 DNA reads TGTGCCAGCAAAACAGATGGGAACACTGAAGCTTTCTTT. This encodes CASKTDGNTEAFF.

The chain joins TRBV6-2 or TRBV6-3 to TRBJ2-4; 11 bases are shared with TRBD1. From germline, CDR1 is MNHEY and CDR2 SVGEGT. The CDR3 contains 16 residues. With V trimmed by 2 bases and J by 4 bases, 4 bases remained unmatched. CDR3 in DNA: TGTGCCAGCAGTTACCCGGGACAGGGGGTAAAAAACATTCAGTACTTC. Residues: CASSYPGQGVKNIQYF.

V gene TRBV5-1 combines with J gene TRBJ2-5; maybe TRBD2 (6 bases). The germline V gene has CDR1 SGHRS and CDR2 YFSETQ. This CDR3 contains 17 residues. V lost 0 bases and J lost 2, with 17 bases in between. The CDR3 loop reads CASSLAGSGGFQETQYF. CDR3 nucleotide sequence: TGCGCCAGCAGCTTGGCCGGTAGCGGAGGCTTTCAAGAGACCCAGTACTTC.

The chain recombines TRBV6-4 with TRBJ2-3; the D gene is possibly TRBD1 (6 bases). V shed 6 bases and J shed 0 bases, with 25 bases lying between them. Per the germline V gene, CDR1 is MRHNA and CDR2 is SNTAGT. The CDR3 is 19 amino acids. CDR3: CASRDRFSSGPSSTDTQYF. The CDR3 DNA is TGTGCCAGCAGGGACAGATTCTCCTCAGGGCCCTCTAGCACAGATACGCAGTATTTT.